This T cell receptor beta chain was identified during a study of OX40 agonist ivuxolimab in advanced cancers. In terms of the full investigation: Ivuxolimab was an agonistic, fully human IgG2 monoclonal antibody directed against OX40 (CD134), a costimulatory receptor. Intravenous ivuxolimab was administered to patients every 2 weeks at six dose levels: 0.01, 0.1, 0.3, 1.5, 3 and 10 mg/kg. Of the approximately 54 dose-escalation patients, hepatocellular carcinoma was present in approximately 20, melanoma in roughly 15, renal cell carcinoma in 9 and head and neck cancer in 9. The dose-escalation cohort was roughly 80% male with a mean age of about 54 years, ranging from roughly 20 to 80. Patients were allowed to have had prior anti-PD-1, anti-PD-L1 or anti-CTLA-4 therapy, and around 37% of the dose-escalation patients had previously received checkpoint inhibitors. Partial responses occurred in three dose-escalation patients: two with cutaneous melanoma and one with hepatocellular carcinoma. The point of sequencing TCRbeta in the periphery was to test whether ivuxolimab changed TCR sequence diversity and drove clonal T-cell expansion. The paper describes the monotherapy dose-escalation part (N = 52 patients) of the phase I trial of ivuxolimab.

What the authors observed across the whole study: Low levels of normalized T-cell clonal expansion were also seen in some patients who did not respond. Which antigens the clonally expanded peripheral T cells were specific for was not determined. Clonal expansion of both CD4+ and CD8+ blood T cells was observed from baseline to week 6 at doses 0.1 to 3.0 mg/kg. After ivuxolimab, more expanded clones were found on average in CD8+ T cells than in CD4+ T cells. Partial responders in the 0.1-3.0 mg/kg groups had among the lowest normalized peripheral clonal expansion, especially among CD8+ T cells.

Patients with autoimmune disease history or receiving systemic immunosuppression were excluded from the trial. In every dose cohort, peripheral blood was drawn for TCR sequencing at baseline, cycle 4 day 1, and cycle 7 day 1. Samples came from an open-label, multicenter, first-in-human phase I dose-escalation trial of ivuxolimab. Adults with locally advanced or metastatic head and neck squamous cell, hepatocellular, melanoma or renal cell carcinoma were enrolled in the trial. Before TCR sequencing, CD4+ T cells and CD8+ T cells were sorted from peripheral blood as separate populations. Genomic DNA was extracted from sorted cells for sequencing of the TCRbeta CDR3 region. TCRbeta CDR3 regions were sequenced using the immunoSEQ Assay. Entries here come from immuneACCESS through TCRdb and include only in-frame sequences with V and J called. Some clones fail to appear in such tables; in the studies checked, an unresolved V gene covers under half of the shortfall, and the cause of the remainder is unknown. The sample contains about 49,000 clones, about 85% of them found a single time. About a fifth of the sample is held by the ten biggest clonotypes.

Comments on this clone: Its antigen is not yet known. No much larger clone is present one base from it, and per-base qualities are unavailable.

The receptor was derived from an adult with an advanced solid tumor such as melanoma, head and neck, liver or kidney cancer. The sequenced sample was CD4+ or CD8+ T cells sorted from blood, obtained in a trial of the OX40 agonist ivuxolimab.

The nucleotide sequence is given as TGTGCCAGCAGCCCCAGGGCAGGGAAGAATGAGCAGTTCTTC. The encoded protein is CASSPRAGKNEQFF. The chain is assembled from TRBV11-3 and TRBJ2-1, with TRBD1 tentatively as D gene (5 bases match). Via the germline V gene, CDR1 is SGHNT and CDR2 YENEEA. V sheds 5 bases and J sheds 7 bases, leaving 15 bases between their ends. From the cysteine up to the phenylalanine, the CDR3 has a length of 14 residues. This entry keeps only the CDR3 DNA: 42 bases, framed from base 1. The variable domain in full, with residues beyond the CDR3 obtained from the reference TRBV11-3 and TRBJ2-1 genes, is EAGVVQSPRYKIIEKKQPVAFWCNPISGHNTLYWYLQNLGQGPELLIRYENEEAVDDSQLPKDRFSAERLKGVDSTLKIQPAELGDSAVYLCASSPRAGKNEQFFGPGTRLTVL.